The entry that follows covers one T cell receptor beta chain sequence. CDR1 is KGHSH and CDR2 is LQKENI in the germline V gene. The CDR3 totals 11 residues. The V and J ends lost 3 bases and 5 bases respectively, with 4 bases between them. The data belong to a study of blood T cell repertoires in COVID-19. Study in general: The United States, Italy and Spain were the sources of the acute and convalescent COVID-19 samples. T cells, B-cell-depleted T cells, or PBMCs supplied cDNA or gDNA.

Adults between roughly 18 and 90 years of age took part from about 24 US areas. The authors' processing: Nucleated cell counts were estimated from reference gene primer amplification. The assay was immunoSEQ multiplex PCR, and TCRdb's table has in-frame clones only and misses some. V and J calls and clone size are those listed in that table; D and trimming were worked out from the DNA. The sample holds about 270,000 clones, 75% to 95% seen once. The source material was PBMCs or T cells enriched from blood (not recorded which). The chain links TRBV18 to TRBJ1-2; no definite D call. The sequence was collected from a man aged 40-49 years who had been exposed to COVID-19. CDR3 sequence (DNA): TGTGCCAGCTCACCGAGATATGGCTACACCTTC. Its protein product is CASSPRYGYTF.